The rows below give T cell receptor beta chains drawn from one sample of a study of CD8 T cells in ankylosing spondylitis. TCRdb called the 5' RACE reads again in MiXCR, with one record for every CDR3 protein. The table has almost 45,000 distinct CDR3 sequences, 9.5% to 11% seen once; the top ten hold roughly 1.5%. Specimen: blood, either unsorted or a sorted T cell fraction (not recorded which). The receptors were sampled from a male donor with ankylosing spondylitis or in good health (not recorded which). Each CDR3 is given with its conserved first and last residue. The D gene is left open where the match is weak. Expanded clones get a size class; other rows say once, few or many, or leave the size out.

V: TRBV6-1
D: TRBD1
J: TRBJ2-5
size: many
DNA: TGTGCCAGCAGTAGATACAGGGGAGAAGAGACCCAGTACTTC
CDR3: CASSRYRGEETQYF

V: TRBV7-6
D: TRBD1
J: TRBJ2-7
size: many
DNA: TGTGCCAGCAGCCCGCACGGACAGGGTATCGACGAGCAGTACTTC
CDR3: CASSPHGQGIDEQYF

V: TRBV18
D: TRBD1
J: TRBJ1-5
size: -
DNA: TGTGCCAGCTCAGGTACAGGGGGCAATCAGCCCCAGCATTTT
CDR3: CASSGTGGNQPQHF

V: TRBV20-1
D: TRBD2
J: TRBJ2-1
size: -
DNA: TGCAGTGCGGGACTAGAGTTGTGGGATGAGCAGTTCTTC
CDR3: CSAGLELWDEQFF

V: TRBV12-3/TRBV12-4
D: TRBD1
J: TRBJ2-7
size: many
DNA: TGTGCCAGCAGTTTAGGAGGGGGCTTCTCCTACGAGCAGTACTTC
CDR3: CASSLGGGFSYEQYF

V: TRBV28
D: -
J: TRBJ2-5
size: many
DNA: TGTGCCAGCAGTTTACGGCAAGAGACCCAGTACTTC
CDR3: CASSLRQETQYF

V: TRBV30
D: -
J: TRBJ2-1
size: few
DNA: TGTGCCTGGAACTTACTAGCCAATGAGCAGTTCTTC
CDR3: CAWNLLANEQFF

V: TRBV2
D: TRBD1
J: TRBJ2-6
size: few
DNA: TGTGCCAGGGGGACAGGGACAACTGGGGCCAACGTCCTGACTTTC
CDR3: CARGTGTTGANVLTF

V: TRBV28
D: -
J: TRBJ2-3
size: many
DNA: TGTGCCAGCAGTTTTCCTTTCCGGGGGCTCGTTGACACAGATACGCAGTATTTT
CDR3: CASSFPFRGLVDTDTQYF

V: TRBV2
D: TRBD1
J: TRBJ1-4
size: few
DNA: TGTGCCAGCAGTGGCCTAATTACAGGGGTCGGTGAAAAACTGTTTTTT
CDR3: CASSGLITGVGEKLFF

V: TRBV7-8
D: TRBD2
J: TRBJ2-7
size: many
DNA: TGTGCCAGCAGCCCTAGGCCCCCTCGGGGGGCCTACGAGCAGTACTTC
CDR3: CASSPRPPRGAYEQYF

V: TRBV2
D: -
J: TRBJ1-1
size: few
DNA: TGTGCCAGCAGGACCTTGGGACGGGGCACTGAAGCTTTCTTT
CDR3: CASRTLGRGTEAFF

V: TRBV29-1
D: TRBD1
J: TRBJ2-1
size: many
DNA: TGCAGCGGCCGACAGGGGGACGGAAGTGAGCAGTTCTTC
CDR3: CSGRQGDGSEQFF

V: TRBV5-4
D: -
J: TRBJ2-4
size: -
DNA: TGTGCCAGCAGCTTAAACCAAAACATTCAGTACTTC
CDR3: CASSLNQNIQYF

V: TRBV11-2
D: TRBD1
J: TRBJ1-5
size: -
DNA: TGTGCCAGCAGCAAGGGACAGAGGGGCAATCAGCCCCAGCATTTT
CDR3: CASSKGQRGNQPQHF

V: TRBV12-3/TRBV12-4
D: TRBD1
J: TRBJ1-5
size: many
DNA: TGTGCCAGCAGTTTTTCATGGACAGGCCGGAATCAGCCCCAGCATTTT
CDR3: CASSFSWTGRNQPQHF

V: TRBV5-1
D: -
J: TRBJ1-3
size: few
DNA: TGCGCCAGCAGGGTCGAGGGGAGTTGGAACACCATATATTTT
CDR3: CASRVEGSWNTIYF

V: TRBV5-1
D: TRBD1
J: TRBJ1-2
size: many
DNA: TGCGCCAGCAGCCACTCAGACAGGGGGAATGGCTACACCTTC
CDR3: CASSHSDRGNGYTF

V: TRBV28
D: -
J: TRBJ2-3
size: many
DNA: TGTGCCAGCAGTCTTCTGGGAGATACGCAGTATTTT
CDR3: CASSLLGDTQYF

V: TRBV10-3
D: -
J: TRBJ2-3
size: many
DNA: TGTGCCATCAGTGAGCGGACAGACTTCACAGATACGCAGTATTTT
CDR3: CAISERTDFTDTQYF

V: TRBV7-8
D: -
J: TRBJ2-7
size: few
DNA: TGTGCCAGCAGCTATCTAGTGCAGGGGGGCTACGAGCAGTACTTC
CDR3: CASSYLVQGGYEQYF

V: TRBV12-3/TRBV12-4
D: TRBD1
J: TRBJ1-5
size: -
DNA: TGTGCCAGCGGTCTCGGGACAGGGATCCATCAGCCCCAGCATTTT
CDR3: CASGLGTGIHQPQHF

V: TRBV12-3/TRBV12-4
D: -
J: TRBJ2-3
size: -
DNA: TGTGCCGGCAGTTTCTCCCGGGACGGGGTATCAGATACGCAGTATTTT
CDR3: CAGSFSRDGVSDTQYF

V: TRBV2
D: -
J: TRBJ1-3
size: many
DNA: TGTGCCAGCAGTGAAATAAGCGGGAGCTCTGGAAACACCATATATTTT
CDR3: CASSEISGSSGNTIYF

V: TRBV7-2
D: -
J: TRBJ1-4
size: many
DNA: TGTGCCAGCAGCTTAGCCAGTCCTGCAACTAATGAAAAACTGTTTTTT
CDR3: CASSLASPATNEKLFF

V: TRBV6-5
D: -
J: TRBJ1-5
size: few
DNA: TGTGCCAGCAGTTACCTTCCCGGGAGCAATCAGCCCCAGCATTTT
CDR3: CASSYLPGSNQPQHF

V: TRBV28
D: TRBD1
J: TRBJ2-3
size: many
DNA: TGTGCCAGCAGCCCATTAGCAGGACAGGGCACAGATACGCAGTATTTT
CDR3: CASSPLAGQGTDTQYF

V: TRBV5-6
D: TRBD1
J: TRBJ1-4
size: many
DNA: TGTGCCAGCAGCCGTACCGGGACAGGGGGAGAAAAACTGTTTTTT
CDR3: CASSRTGTGGEKLFF

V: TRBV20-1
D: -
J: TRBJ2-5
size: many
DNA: TGCAGTGCTAGAGTTCGGGGGACGGAGACCCAGTACTTC
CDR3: CSARVRGTETQYF

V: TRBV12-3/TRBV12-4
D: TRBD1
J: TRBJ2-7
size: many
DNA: TGTGCCAGCACGATCGGGGCAGGGGGCATCTACGAGCAGTACTTC
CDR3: CASTIGAGGIYEQYF

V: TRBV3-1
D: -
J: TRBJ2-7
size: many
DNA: TGTGCCAGCAGCCAAGACTCCTACGAGCAGTACTTC
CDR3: CASSQDSYEQYF

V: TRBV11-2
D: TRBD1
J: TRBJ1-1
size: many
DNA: TGTGCCAGCAGCCCCACGGAGGGGGCGCGGAGGCACACTGAAGCTTTCTTT
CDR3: CASSPTEGARRHTEAFF

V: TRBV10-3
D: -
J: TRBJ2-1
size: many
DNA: TGTGCCATCAGTGCTTCTAGCTCCTACAATGAGCAGTTCTTC
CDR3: CAISASSSYNEQFF

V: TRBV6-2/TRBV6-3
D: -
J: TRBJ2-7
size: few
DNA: TGTGCCAGCGCACAGCCCGCCTCCTACGAGCAGTACTTC
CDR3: CASAQPASYEQYF

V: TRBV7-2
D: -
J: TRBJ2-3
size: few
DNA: TGTGCCAGCAGCGCCGGACTCGGCACAGATACGCAGTATTTT
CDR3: CASSAGLGTDTQYF

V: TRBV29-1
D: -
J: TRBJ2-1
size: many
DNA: TGCAGCGTCCGGGACAACGTTGAGCAGTTCTTC
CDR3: CSVRDNVEQFF

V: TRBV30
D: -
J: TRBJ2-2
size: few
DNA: TGTGCCTGGAGACGTTTGGGATCGAACACCGGGGAGCTGTTTTTT
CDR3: CAWRRLGSNTGELFF

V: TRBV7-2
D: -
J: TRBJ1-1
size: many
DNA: TGTGCCAGCAGCTTAGTGGGTCTAGGGAGTACTGAAGCTTTCTTT
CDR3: CASSLVGLGSTEAFF

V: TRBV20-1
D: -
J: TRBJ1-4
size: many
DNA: TGCAGTGCTATCCCCCCTCAGGGGCGTGAAAAACTGTTTTTT
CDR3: CSAIPPQGREKLFF

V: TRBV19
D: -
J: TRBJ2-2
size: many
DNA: TGTGCCAGTAGTATTCGGTCAGGGGCGTTTGCGAACACCGGGGAGCTGTTTTTT
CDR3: CASSIRSGAFANTGELFF

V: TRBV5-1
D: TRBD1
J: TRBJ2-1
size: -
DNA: TGCGCCAGCAGCTTGCTAACAGGGGGCGGTGAGCAGTTCTTC
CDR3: CASSLLTGGGEQFF

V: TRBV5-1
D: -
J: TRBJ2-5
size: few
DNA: TGCGCCAGCAGCTTGGCCTTGCTAAAAGAGACCCAGTACTTC
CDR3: CASSLALLKETQYF